This T cell receptor beta chain was found in a study of spatial heterogeneity in lung cancer. This sample's time point: sample taken at primary tumor resection. Unsorted whole RNA samples from tumor, nontumor lung or frozen PBMC were sequenced. TCR cDNA molecules each carried a unique molecular identifier. MiXCR was run by TCRdb on the 5' RACE reads, yielding one entry per CDR3 protein. The sample yields over 25,000 distinct CDR3 sequences, approximately 6.9% seen once. This clonotype was detected ten times or more. No antigen is known for it. From germline, CDR1 is SQVTM and CDR2 ANQGSEA. This CDR3 region has 13 residues. V was pared by 3 bases and J by 0 bases, with 3 bases between. Whole-study results and caveats: Tumor mutation count correlated with how many alpha and beta TCRs expanded intratumorally. Alpha chains reached an estimated coverage of around 7.5% of tumor T cells, and beta chains about 14%.

Specimen: lung tumor tissue, collected at surgery. The chain recombines TRBV29-1 with TRBJ2-6; D unresolved. This sequence was found in a male donor with early-stage non-small cell lung cancer. The CDR3 coding sequence is TGCAGCGTTGAGGTCTCTGGGGCCAACGTCCTGACTTTC. Protein product: CSVEVSGANVLTF.